A selection of T cell receptor beta chains follows, all from one sample in a study of cytomegalovirus exposure and HLA in healthy donors. This table comes from immunoSEQ multiplex PCR, and its TCRdb copy is limited to in-frame clones, with some not included. Counted here are fewer than 200,000 clones, more than 70% occurring once; the ten biggest clones make up approximately 1.5%. The sequenced material came from PBMCs. The receptors stem from a girl between 10 and 17 years old in good health and CMV-seronegative. Both conserved end residues are trimmed from each CDR3.

V	J	CDR3
TRBV5-1	TRBJ1-1	ASSSGQPNTEAF
TRBV7-9	TRBJ2-1	ASSNYRGSYNEQF
TRBV5-4	TRBJ1-2	ASSLEQYGYT
TRBV2	TRBJ1-1	ASKVQGMNTEAF
TRBV4-2	TRBJ2-3	ASSLRQVGDTQY
TRBV2	TRBJ1-5	ASTPGIGDRGVSQPQH
TRBV5-4	TRBJ1-4	ASSSQGAATNEKLF
TRBV5-4	TRBJ2-3	ASSNLSLATDTQY
TRBV7-6	TRBJ2-7	ASSLSLLREQY
TRBV15	TRBJ2-2	ATSSENLRAGGPLGELF
TRBV13	TRBJ2-5	ASSLLATQETQY
TRBV28	TRBJ2-1	ASRVRGTGYEEQF
TRBV12-5	TRBJ1-5	ASGLVLSGPGGPQH